The 31 T cell receptor beta chains listed next were all sequenced from one sample in a study of spatial heterogeneity in lung cancer. Antigens for these TCRs are unknown. One entry per CDR3 protein, called by TCRdb with MiXCR from the 5' RACE reads. The sample lists 20,000 to 25,000 distinct CDR3 sequences; about 4.4% were seen once. Overall study findings and caveats: It was found that expanded intratumoral alpha and beta TCR counts tracked tumor mutation counts.

Time point described: sample taken at primary tumor resection. The sample here was lung tumor tissue, taken at surgery. The receptors originated from a male donor with early-stage non-small cell lung cancer.

This clonotype came up many times. V usage is TRBV20-1 and J usage is TRBJ2-5; D is uncertain. CDR1 is DFQATT, CDR2 SNEGSKA, per germline (reference sequence). Trimming removed 0 bases from V and 5 bases from J, with 16 bases in between. This CDR3 region has 15 residues. CDR3 sequence: CSARDRGGTLETQYF. CDR3 DNA sequence: TGCAGTGCTAGAGACCGTGGCGGTACATTGGAGACCCAGTACTTC.

The rearrangement joins TRBV5-1 to TRBJ2-5, with D unresolved. The CDR3 is 13 residues long. Germline values: CDR1 SGHRS, CDR2 YFSETQ. V was pared by 4 bases and J by 5 bases, with 12 bases between. In nucleotides, the CDR3 is TGCGCCAGCAGCACCCAACAGTGGGAGACCCAGTACTTC. Translating it yields CASSTQQWETQYF.

The table lists this clonotype with many counts. The chain uses TRBV7-9 and TRBJ2-7, with 14 nucleotides matching TRBD2. Germline CDR1 and CDR2: SEHNR and FQNEAQ (reference sequence). This CDR3 comprises 16 residues. J gave up 7 bases and V 4 bases, and 9 bases lay outside the gene matches. Here the CDR3 DNA reads TGTGCCAGCAGCTCCCTGGGACTAGCGGGAGCTCGGGAGCAGTACTTC. Amino acids: CASSSLGLAGAREQYF.

This clonotype was seen repeatedly, ten times or more. The chain joins TRBV20-1 to TRBJ2-7, with 8 bases identical to TRBD1. V shed 2 bases, J shed 3 bases, and the junction held 6 bases outside the gene matches. From germline, CDR1 is DFQATT and CDR2 SNEGSKA (reference sequence). The CDR3 is 14 amino acids. Here the CDR3 reads CSARPPTGGYEQYF. As DNA, the CDR3 is TGCAGTGCTAGACCCCCCACAGGGGGCTACGAGCAGTACTTC.

This clonotype was seen ten or more times. CDR3 in amino acids: CASTETGAKNIQYF. In DNA form, the CDR3 reads TGTGCCAGCACCGAGACAGGGGCCAAAAACATTCAGTACTTC. The V gene is TRBV28, the J gene TRBJ2-4; 7 bases are shared with TRBD1. Looked up from germline, CDR1 is MDHEN and CDR2 is SYDVKM. Trimming at V came to 7 bases and at J to 1 base, leaving 4 bases not matched to a gene. CDR3 length: 14 amino acids.

The table lists this clonotype with many counts. This chain joins TRBV7-2 and TRBJ1-4; D unclear. V was trimmed by 6 bases and J by 0 bases, leaving 11 bases between them. Germline V gives CDR1 SGHTA, CDR2 FQGNSA. This CDR3 has 15 residues. DNA for the CDR3: TGTGCCAGCAGTCCAGCCTCCGCAACTAATGAAAAACTGTTTTTT. Protein product: CASSPASATNEKLFF.

At least ten counts were recorded for this clonotype. The chain recombines TRBV27 with TRBJ2-3, with a tentative D call TRBD2 (5 bases). This CDR3 has 15 residues. Germline CDR1 is MNHEY and CDR2 is SMNVEV (reference sequence). V lost 1 base, J lost 1 base, and 9 bases lay in between. Written as DNA, the CDR3 is TGTGCCAGCAGTTTATTCGGACTCCGCACAGATACGCAGTATTTT. It specifies CASSLFGLRTDTQYF.

In regard to this clonotype: One base away lies a much larger clone, so this may be a sequencing read error. V is TRBV20-1 and J is TRBJ2-7; possible D gene TRBD2, 5 bases. This CDR3 is built from 13 residues. Per the germline V gene, CDR1 is DFQATT and CDR2 is SNEGSKA (reference sequence). Here the CDR3 reads CSAGPGGAYAQYF. The CDR3 bases are TGCAGTGCCGGCCCCGGAGGAGCCTACGCGCAGTACTTC.

This clonotype was counted at least ten times. This chain links TRBV24-1 with TRBJ2-3; a possible D gene is TRBD2 (6 bases). Germline assignment: CDR1 KGHDR and CDR2 SFDVKD. CDR3 length: 16 residues. The ends were cut back, 5 bases at V and 1 base at J, with 15 bases in the middle. The CDR3 region has the DNA TGTGCCACCAGTGTTGTTGGGGGGTTTGGCACAGATACGCAGTATTTT. Translated, it gives CATSVVGGFGTDTQYF.

This clonotype showed up many times. The chain combines TRBV12-3 or TRBV12-4 with TRBJ1-6; no definite D call. This CDR3 spans 12 amino acids. Trimming stripped 6 bases from V and 9 bases from J, with 9 bases between. This CDR3 reads CASSQGPSPLHF. The CDR3 DNA reads as TGTGCCAGCAGCCAAGGTCCTTCACCCCTCCACTTT.

This clonotype has ten or more counts. This chain connects TRBV30 to TRBJ1-5, with D perhaps TRBD1 (6 bases). V was shortened by 1 base and J by 3 bases, with 7 bases between the two germline ends. Germline assignment: CDR1 GTSNPN and CDR2 SVGIG (reference sequence). The CDR3 consists of 13 residues. This CDR3 reads CAWSDRANQPQHF. The CDR3 DNA is TGTGCCTGGAGTGACAGGGCCAATCAGCCCCAGCATTTT.

This clonotype was detected ten times or more. The V and J genes are TRBV7-8 and TRBJ1-1; maybe TRBD1 (5 bases). Germline V gene data show CDR1 as SGHVS and CDR2 as FQNEAQ. The V end lost 7 bases, the J end lost 2 bases, and 38 bases lay between the germline ends. This CDR3 has 22 residues. The CDR3 loop reads CASKMFGSTLHPNRRVNTEAFF. CDR3 nucleotide sequence: TGTGCCAGCAAAATGTTTGGTTCCACTCTCCACCCAAACAGGCGGGTCAACACTGAAGCTTTCTTT.

This clonotype was observed many times. The rearrangement uses TRBV3-1 and TRBJ2-7; D gene uncertain. Germline V gene lookup returns CDR1 LGHDT and CDR2 YNNKEL (reference sequence). Deletions cut 4 bases from V and 0 bases from J, with 7 bases between. The CDR3 runs 13 residues. CDR3 sequence: CASSLWNSYEQYF. The DNA of the CDR3 is TGTGCCAGCAGCCTTTGGAACTCCTACGAGCAGTACTTC.

This clonotype was found many times. The rearrangement links TRBV6-2 or TRBV6-3 to TRBJ2-2; perhaps TRBD1 as D (6 bases). Per the germline V gene, CDR1 is MNHEY and CDR2 is SVGEGT. V lost 5 bases and J lost 5, with 9 bases in between. The CDR3 is 13 amino acids. The CDR3 nucleotides are TGTGCCAGCAGTCCAGGGGTAACCGGGGAGCTGTTTTTT. Protein sequence: CASSPGVTGELFF.

This clonotype showed up many times. The chain carries TRBV9 and TRBJ2-7, with D perhaps matching TRBD2 (6 bases). The CDR3 spans 15 residues. CDR1 is SGDLS and CDR2 is YYNGEE in the germline V gene. V lost 4 bases and J 0 bases, leaving 14 bases between the germline ends. DNA of the CDR3: TGTGCCAGCAGCCCGTGGGGGGAACTCTCCTACGAGCAGTACTTC. Its protein is CASSPWGELSYEQYF.

The chain employs TRBV7-2 and TRBJ1-6, with D perhaps TRBD1 (6 bases). Trimming removed 3 bases at V and 3 bases at J, with 6 bases between. Germline lookup yields CDR1 SGHTA and CDR2 FQGNSA. This CDR3 contains 14 residues. The CDR3 is CASSLDSYNSPLHF. The CDR3 DNA follows: TGTGCCAGCAGCTTGGACAGCTATAATTCACCCCTCCACTTT.

This clonotype was seen many times. The chain joins TRBV28 to TRBJ2-7, with TRBD2 matching 8 bases. V lost 9 bases, J lost 4 bases, and 11 bases stayed unmatched. Germline lookup yields CDR1 MDHEN and CDR2 SYDVKM. The CDR3 sequence is 14 residues long. As DNA, the CDR3 is TGTGCCAGTCAATCCGGGACTAGGCTTTACGAGCAGTACTTC. It encodes CASQSGTRLYEQYF.

This clonotype was seen more than once but under ten times. This chain uses TRBV11-2 with TRBJ2-3; TRBD1 is a possible D gene (5 bases). With 5 bases removed from V and 6 bases from J, the gap between germline ends came to 12 bases. CDR1 is SGHAT and CDR2 is FQNNGV in the germline V gene. The CDR3 is 13 residues long. The CDR3 spells CASSRGYRDTQYF. DNA of the CDR3: TGTGCCAGCAGCCGAGGTTACAGGGATACGCAGTATTTT.

This clonotype was observed at least ten times. The rearrangement links TRBV11-2 to TRBJ2-5, with TRBD1 as a possible D gene (6 bases). V was shortened by 5 bases and J by 5 bases, with 21 bases between the two germline ends. The germline CDR1 and CDR2 sequences are SGHAT and FQNNGV. This CDR3 has 16 residues. CDR3 amino acids: CASSRMDRTPHETQYF. In DNA form, the CDR3 reads TGTGCCAGCAGCCGGATGGACAGAACCCCACACGAGACCCAGTACTTC.

This clonotype was found many times. The genes are TRBV24-1 and TRBJ2-1; TRBD2 is a possible D gene (5 bases). V lost 9 bases, J lost 0 bases, and 5 bases lay in between. CDR1 is KGHDR and CDR2 is SFDVKD in the germline V gene. The length of the CDR3 is 12 residues. The CDR3 is CATRDSYNEQFF. Here the CDR3 DNA reads TGTGCCACCCGGGACTCCTACAATGAGCAGTTCTTC.

This clonotype was seen many times. The chain links TRBV7-8 to TRBJ2-5; 14 bases align to TRBD2. CDR1 and CDR2 (germline): SGHVS, FQNEAQ. This CDR3 spans 17 amino acids. Trimming cost V 5 bases and J 4 bases; bases outside gene matches: 9. CDR3 in DNA: TGTGCCAGCAGCCCGAGACTAGCGGGAGGGTCGGGAGAGACCCAGTACTTC. This codes for CASSPRLAGGSGETQYF.

This clonotype occurred many times. DNA for the CDR3: TGTGCCAGCAGCTTACCCACAGGCTATAGCTACGAGCAGTACTTC. Translation gives CASSLPTGYSYEQYF. The chain carries TRBV7-2 and TRBJ2-7, with a weak D call TRBD1 (5 bases). With 2 bases removed from V and 3 bases from J, the gap between germline ends came to 14 bases. The CDR3 loop spans 15 amino acids. The germline gives CDR1 SGHTA, CDR2 FQGNSA.

V is TRBV27 and J is TRBJ2-7, with 8 bases matching TRBD1. The trim removed 7 bases at V and 9 bases at J, leaving 11 bases unmatched. The CDR3 is 13 amino acids. The germline V gene has CDR1 MNHEY and CDR2 SMNVEV (reference sequence). CDR3 protein: CASTGQGISGQYF. CDR3 bases: TGTGCCAGCACTGGACAGGGTATCTCCGGGCAGTACTTC.

Many counts were recorded for this clonotype. This rearrangement joins TRBV29-1 to TRBJ2-7; D unclear. The CDR3 covers 13 residues. The V end was cut by 4 bases, the J end by 2 bases, with 12 bases between. The germline V gene encodes CDR1 SQVTM and CDR2 ANQGSEA. CDR3 residues: CSVVSAITYEQYF. DNA of the CDR3: TGCAGCGTTGTGTCGGCCATCACCTACGAGCAGTACTTC.

This clonotype was detected ten times or more. The V and J genes are TRBV27 and TRBJ2-7; TRBD1 matches at 7 bases. Germline-derived CDR1 and CDR2 are MNHEY and SMNVEV (reference sequence). V lost 6 bases, J lost 5 bases, and 10 bases stayed unmatched. The CDR3 length is 14 residues. CDR3 region: CASRAWDSTDEQYF. CDR3 nucleotide sequence: TGTGCCAGCAGGGCCTGGGACAGTACTGACGAGCAGTACTTC.

This clonotype was counted many times. The V call is TRBV3-1, the J call TRBJ2-2; D not resolved. Looked up from germline, CDR1 is LGHDT and CDR2 is YNNKEL (reference sequence). Trimming stripped 6 bases from V and 4 bases from J, with 15 bases between. The CDR3 totals 15 residues. The CDR3 DNA follows: TGTGCCAGCAGACCGACTGACTTGGGCACCGGGGAGCTGTTTTTT. The encoded protein is CASRPTDLGTGELFF.

By its share, this clonotype is medium-sized. V is TRBV7-9 and J is TRBJ1-2; D is unresolved. This CDR3 spans 13 amino acids. The V gene's germline CDR1 is SEHNR and CDR2 FQNEAQ (reference sequence). The germline V and J ends were trimmed by 3 bases and 4 bases, with 9 bases remaining between them. In nucleotides, the CDR3 is TGTGCCAGCAGCTTCACGACGTCCTATGGCTACACCTTC. Translation: CASSFTTSYGYTF.

This clonotype showed up just a few times. The rearrangement links TRBV5-1 to TRBJ2-1; D may match TRBD1 or TRBD2 (5 bases each). Germline V CDR1 and CDR2: SGHRS, YFSETQ. The CDR3 is 16 amino acids. Trimming took 2 bases from V and 7 from J, leaving 19 bases between them. The CDR3 region is CASSFTGPPLENEQFF. The CDR3, as DNA: TGCGCCAGCAGCTTCACGGGACCCCCTCTGGAAAATGAGCAGTTCTTC.

The table lists this clonotype with many counts. This chain uses TRBV5-1 with TRBJ2-2, with 9 bases fitting TRBD2. Germline-derived CDR1 and CDR2 are SGHRS and YFSETQ. CDR3 length: 20 residues. Trimming at V came to 4 bases and at J to 1 base, leaving 17 bases not matched to a gene. The CDR3 DNA reads as TGCGCCAGCAGCGCAAGAAGCCTGGGTTCTAGCGGGAAGAACACCGGGGAGCTGTTTTTT. The encoded protein is CASSARSLGSSGKNTGELFF.

This clonotype was recorded at least ten times. The chain employs TRBV20-1 and TRBJ1-1, with no clear D. Germline V gene lookup returns CDR1 DFQATT and CDR2 SNEGSKA (reference sequence). The CDR3 has 14 residues. V was pared by 0 bases and J by 1 base, with 9 bases between. The CDR3, as DNA: TGCAGTGCTAGAGATCTCAACAGGAACACTGAAGCTTTCTTT. Translating it yields CSARDLNRNTEAFF.

This clonotype turned up a few times. CDR3 sequence (DNA): TGCAGTCTCTATACCACAGATACGCAGTATTTT. It codes for CSLYTTDTQYF. This chain connects TRBV20-1 to TRBJ2-3; D unclear. The V end lost 8 bases, the J end lost 2 bases, and 8 bases lay between the germline ends. Germline loops: CDR1 DFQATT, CDR2 SNEGSKA (reference sequence). CDR3 length: 11 residues.